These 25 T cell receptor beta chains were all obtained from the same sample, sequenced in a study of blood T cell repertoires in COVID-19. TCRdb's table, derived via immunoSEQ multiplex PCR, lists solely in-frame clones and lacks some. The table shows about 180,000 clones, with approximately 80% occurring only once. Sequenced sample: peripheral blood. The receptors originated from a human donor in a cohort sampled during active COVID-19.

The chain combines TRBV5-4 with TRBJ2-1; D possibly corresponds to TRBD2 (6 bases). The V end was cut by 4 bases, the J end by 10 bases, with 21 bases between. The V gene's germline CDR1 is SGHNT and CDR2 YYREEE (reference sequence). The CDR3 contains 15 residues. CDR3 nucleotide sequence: TGTGCCAGCAGCCCCCCGGTGGGGCGGGGTGGAGAGCAGTTCTTC. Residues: CASSPPVGRGGEQFF.

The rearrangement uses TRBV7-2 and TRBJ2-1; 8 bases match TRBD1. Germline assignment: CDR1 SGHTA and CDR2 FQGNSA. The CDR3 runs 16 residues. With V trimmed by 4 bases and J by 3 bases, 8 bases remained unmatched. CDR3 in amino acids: CASSSGQGVFYNEQFF. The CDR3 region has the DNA TGTGCCAGCAGCTCCGGACAGGGTGTCTTCTACAATGAGCAGTTCTTC.

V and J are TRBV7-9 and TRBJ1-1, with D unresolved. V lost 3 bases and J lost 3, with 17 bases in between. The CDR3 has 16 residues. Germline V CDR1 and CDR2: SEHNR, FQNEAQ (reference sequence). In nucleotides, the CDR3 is TGTGCCAGCAGCTTTCCCACCTCGGGTGGTGACACTGAAGCTTTCTTT. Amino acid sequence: CASSFPTSGGDTEAFF.

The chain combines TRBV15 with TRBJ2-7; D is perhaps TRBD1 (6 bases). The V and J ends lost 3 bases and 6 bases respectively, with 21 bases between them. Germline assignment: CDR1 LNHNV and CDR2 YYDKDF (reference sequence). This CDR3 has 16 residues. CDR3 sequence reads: CATSRAGTSSLGEQYF. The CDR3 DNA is TGTGCCACCAGCAGGGCCGGGACATCCAGCCTAGGCGAGCAGTACTTC.

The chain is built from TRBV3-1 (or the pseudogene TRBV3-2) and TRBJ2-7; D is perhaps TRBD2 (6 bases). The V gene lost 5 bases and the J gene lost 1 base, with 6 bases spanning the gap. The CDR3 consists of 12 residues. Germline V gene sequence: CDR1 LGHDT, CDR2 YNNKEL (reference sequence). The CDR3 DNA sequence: TGTGCCAGCAGCGCGGGATCCTACGAGCAGTACTTC. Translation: CASSAGSYEQYF.

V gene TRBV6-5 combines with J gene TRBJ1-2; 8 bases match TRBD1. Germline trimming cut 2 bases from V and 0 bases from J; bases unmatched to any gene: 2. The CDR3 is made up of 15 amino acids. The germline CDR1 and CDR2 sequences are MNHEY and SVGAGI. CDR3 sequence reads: CASSYDRGTNYGYTF. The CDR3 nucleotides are TGTGCCAGCAGTTACGACAGGGGTACTAACTATGGCTACACCTTC.

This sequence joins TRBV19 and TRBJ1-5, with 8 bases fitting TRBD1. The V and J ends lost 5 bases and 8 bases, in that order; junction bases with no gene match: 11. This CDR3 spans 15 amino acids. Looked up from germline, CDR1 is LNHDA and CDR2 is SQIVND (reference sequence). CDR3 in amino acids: CASSSDRGSIEPQHF. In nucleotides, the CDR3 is TGTGCCAGTAGTTCAGACAGGGGTTCGATCGAGCCCCAGCATTTT.

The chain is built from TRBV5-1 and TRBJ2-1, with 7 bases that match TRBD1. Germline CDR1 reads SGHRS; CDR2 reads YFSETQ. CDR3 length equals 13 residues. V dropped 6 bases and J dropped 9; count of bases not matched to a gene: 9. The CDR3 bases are TGCGCCAGCACGAGAGAGGGGGCCGGTGAGCAGTTCTTC. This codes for CASTREGAGEQFF.

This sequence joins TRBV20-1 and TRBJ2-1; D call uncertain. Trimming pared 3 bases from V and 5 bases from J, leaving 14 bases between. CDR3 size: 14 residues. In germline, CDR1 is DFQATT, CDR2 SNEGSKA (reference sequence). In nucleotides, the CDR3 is TGCAGTGCTAGTCGGCGGCTGGTAAACAATGAGCAGTTCTTC. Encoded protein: CSASRRLVNNEQFF.

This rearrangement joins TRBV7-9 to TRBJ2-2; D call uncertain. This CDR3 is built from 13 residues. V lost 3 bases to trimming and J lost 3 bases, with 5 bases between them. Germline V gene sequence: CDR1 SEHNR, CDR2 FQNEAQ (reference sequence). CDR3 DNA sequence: TGTGCCAGCAGCTTCTCCGACACCGGGGAGCTGTTTTTT. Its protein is CASSFSDTGELFF.

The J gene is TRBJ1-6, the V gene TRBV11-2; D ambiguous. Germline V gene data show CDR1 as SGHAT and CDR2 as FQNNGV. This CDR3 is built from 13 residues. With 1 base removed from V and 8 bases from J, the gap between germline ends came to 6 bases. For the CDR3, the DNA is TGTGCCAGCAGCTTAGTCTCTTATTCACCCCTCCACTTT. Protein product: CASSLVSYSPLHF.

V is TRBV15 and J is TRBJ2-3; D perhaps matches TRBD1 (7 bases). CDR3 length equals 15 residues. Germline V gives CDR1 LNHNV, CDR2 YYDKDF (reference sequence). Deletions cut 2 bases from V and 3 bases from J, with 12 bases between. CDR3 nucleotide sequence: TGTGCCACCAGCAGATACAGGGGAGGTACAGATACGCAGTATTTT. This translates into CATSRYRGGTDTQYF.

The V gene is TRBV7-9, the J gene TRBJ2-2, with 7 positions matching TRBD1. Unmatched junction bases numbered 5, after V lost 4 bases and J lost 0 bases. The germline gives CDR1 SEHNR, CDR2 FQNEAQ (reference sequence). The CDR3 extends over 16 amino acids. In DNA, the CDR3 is TGTGCCAGCAGCTCGAACAGGGGTGCGAACACCGGGGAGCTGTTTTTT. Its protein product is CASSSNRGANTGELFF. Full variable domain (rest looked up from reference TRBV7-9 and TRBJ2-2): DTGVSQNPRHKITKRGQNVTFRCDPISEHNRLYWYRQTLGQGPEFLTYFQNEAQLEKSRLLSDRFSAERPKGSFSTLEIQRTEQGDSAMYLCASSSNRGANTGELFFGEGSRLTVL.

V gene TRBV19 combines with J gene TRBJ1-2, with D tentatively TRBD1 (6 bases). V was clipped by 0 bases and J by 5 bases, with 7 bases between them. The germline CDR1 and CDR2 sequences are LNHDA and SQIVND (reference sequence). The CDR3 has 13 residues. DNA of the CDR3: TGTGCCAGTAGTATAGATAGGGGGTATGGCTACACCTTC. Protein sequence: CASSIDRGYGYTF.

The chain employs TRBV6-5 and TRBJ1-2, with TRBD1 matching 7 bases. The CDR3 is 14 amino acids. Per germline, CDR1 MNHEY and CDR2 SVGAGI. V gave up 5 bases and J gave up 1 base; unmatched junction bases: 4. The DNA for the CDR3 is TGTGCCAGCAGTCGAGGGGACAGTAACTATGGCTACACCTTC. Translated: CASSRGDSNYGYTF.

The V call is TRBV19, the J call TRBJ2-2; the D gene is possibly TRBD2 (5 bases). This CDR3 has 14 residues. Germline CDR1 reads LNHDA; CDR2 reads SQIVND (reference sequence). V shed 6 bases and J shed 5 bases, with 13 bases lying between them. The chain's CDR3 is CASSQLRGTGELFF. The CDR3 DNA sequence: TGTGCCAGTAGCCAGCTCAGAGGGACCGGGGAGCTGTTTTTT.

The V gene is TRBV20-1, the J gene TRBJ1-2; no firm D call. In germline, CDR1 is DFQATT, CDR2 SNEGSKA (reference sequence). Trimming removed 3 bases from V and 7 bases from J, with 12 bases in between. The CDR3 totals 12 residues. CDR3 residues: CSASSPRSGYTF. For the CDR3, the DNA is TGCAGTGCTAGTAGCCCGAGGAGTGGCTACACCTTC.

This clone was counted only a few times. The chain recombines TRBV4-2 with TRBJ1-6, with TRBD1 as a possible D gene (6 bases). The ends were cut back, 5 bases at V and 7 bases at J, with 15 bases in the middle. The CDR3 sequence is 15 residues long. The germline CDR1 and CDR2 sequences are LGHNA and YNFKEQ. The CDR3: CASSATTGWNSPLHF. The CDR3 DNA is TGTGCCAGCAGCGCTACGACAGGCTGGAATTCACCCCTCCACTTT.

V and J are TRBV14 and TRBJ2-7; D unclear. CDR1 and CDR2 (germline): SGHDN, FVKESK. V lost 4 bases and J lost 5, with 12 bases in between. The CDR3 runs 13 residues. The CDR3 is CASSLRGFDEQYF. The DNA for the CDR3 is TGTGCCAGCAGCCTCAGAGGTTTCGACGAGCAGTACTTC. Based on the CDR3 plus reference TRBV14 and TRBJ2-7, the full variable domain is EAGVTQFPSHSVIEKGQTVTLRCDPISGHDNLYWYRRVMGKEIKFLLHFVKESKQDESGMPNNRFLAERTGGTYSTLKVQPAELEDSGVYFCASSLRGFDEQYFGPGTRLTVT.

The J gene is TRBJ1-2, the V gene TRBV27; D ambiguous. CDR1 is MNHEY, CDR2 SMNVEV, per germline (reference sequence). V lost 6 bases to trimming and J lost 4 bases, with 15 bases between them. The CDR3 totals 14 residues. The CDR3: CASSPRRGGYGYTF. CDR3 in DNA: TGTGCCAGCAGCCCACGACGGGGAGGCTATGGCTACACCTTC.

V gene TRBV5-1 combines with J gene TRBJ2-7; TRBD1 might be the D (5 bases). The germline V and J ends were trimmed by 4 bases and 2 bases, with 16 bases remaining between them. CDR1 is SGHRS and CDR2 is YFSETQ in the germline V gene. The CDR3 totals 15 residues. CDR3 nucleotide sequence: TGCGCCAGCAGCCGCAGTGGTGGGGCCACCTACGAGCAGTACTTC. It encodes CASSRSGGATYEQYF.

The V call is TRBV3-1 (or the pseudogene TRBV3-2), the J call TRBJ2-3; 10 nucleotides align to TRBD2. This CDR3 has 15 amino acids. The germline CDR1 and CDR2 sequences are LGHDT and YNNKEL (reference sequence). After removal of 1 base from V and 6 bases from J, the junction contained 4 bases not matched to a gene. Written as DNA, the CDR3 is TGTGCCAGCAGCCAAGTAACTAGCGGGGCGGATACGCAGTATTTT. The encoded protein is CASSQVTSGADTQYF.

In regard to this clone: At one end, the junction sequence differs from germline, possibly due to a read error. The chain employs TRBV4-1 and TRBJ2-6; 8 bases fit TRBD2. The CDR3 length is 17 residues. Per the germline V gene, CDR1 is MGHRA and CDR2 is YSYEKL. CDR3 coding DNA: TGCGCCCGCAGCCGGGAGGGGGTGCTCTCTGGGGCCAACGTCCTGACTTTC. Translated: CARSREGVLSGANVLTF.

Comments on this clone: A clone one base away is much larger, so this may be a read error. The CDR3 DNA reads TGTGCCAGTAGTATATCAGGGGGCAATCAGCCCCAGCATTTT. Protein sequence: CASSISGGNQPQHF. This rearrangement joins TRBV19 to TRBJ1-5; TRBD1 is a possible D gene (6 bases). The V end was cut by 2 bases, the J end by 2 bases, with 7 bases between. The CDR3 is 14 residues long. CDR1 LNHDA and CDR2 SQIVND come from the germline V gene (reference sequence).

The CDR3 DNA is TGTGCCAGTGGCATGACAGCAAACTCCTACGAGCAGTACTTC. As protein: CASGMTANSYEQYF. The chain couples TRBV27 to TRBJ2-7; D perhaps matches TRBD1 (5 bases). Trimming shortened V by 9 bases and J by 0 bases, and 15 bases separated the two germline ends. This CDR3 is built from 14 residues. Looked up from germline, CDR1 is MNHEY and CDR2 is SMNVEV (reference sequence).